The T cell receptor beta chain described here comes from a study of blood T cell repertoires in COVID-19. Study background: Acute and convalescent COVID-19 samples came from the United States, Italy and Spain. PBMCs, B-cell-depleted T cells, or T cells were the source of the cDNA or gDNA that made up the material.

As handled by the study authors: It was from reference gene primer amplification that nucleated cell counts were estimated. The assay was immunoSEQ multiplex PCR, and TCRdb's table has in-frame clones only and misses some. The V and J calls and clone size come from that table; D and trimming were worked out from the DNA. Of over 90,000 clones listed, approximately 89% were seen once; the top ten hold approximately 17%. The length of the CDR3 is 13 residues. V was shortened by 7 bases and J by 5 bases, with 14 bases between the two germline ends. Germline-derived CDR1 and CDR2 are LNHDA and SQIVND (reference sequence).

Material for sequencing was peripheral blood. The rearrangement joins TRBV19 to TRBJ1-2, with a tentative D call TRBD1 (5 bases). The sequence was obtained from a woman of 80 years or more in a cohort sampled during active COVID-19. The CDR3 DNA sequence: TGTGCCAGTACGGGTTTGGAGGGGTATGGCTACACCTTC. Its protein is CASTGLEGYGYTF.